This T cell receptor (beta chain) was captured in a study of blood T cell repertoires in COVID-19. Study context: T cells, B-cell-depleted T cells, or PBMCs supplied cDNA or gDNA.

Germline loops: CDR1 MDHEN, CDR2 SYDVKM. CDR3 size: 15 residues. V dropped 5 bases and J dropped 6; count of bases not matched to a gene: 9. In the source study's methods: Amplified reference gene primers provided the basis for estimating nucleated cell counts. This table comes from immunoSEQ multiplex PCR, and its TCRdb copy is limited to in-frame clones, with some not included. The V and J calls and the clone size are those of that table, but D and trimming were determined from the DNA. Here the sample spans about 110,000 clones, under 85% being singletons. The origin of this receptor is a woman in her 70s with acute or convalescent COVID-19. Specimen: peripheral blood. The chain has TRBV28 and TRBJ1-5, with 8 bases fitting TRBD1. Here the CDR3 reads CASSKAGTGGQPQHF. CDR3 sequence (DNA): TGTGCCAGCAGTAAAGCCGGGACAGGAGGTCAGCCCCAGCATTTT.